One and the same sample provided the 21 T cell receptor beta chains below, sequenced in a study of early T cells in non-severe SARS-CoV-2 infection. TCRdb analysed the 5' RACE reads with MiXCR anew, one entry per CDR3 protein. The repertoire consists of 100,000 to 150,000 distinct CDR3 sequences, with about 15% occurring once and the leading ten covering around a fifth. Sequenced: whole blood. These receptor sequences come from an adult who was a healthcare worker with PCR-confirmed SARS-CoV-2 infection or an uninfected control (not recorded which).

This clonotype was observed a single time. The CDR3 DNA follows: TGCGCCAGCAGCTTGGTGGGCAGGCCCGATACGCAGTATTTT. It encodes CASSLVGRPDTQYF. The J gene is TRBJ2-3, the V gene TRBV5-1, with unresolved D. The CDR3 extends over 14 amino acids. The germline V gene encodes CDR1 SGHRS and CDR2 YFSETQ. Trimming left V 0 bases short and J 6 bases short, with 11 bases between.

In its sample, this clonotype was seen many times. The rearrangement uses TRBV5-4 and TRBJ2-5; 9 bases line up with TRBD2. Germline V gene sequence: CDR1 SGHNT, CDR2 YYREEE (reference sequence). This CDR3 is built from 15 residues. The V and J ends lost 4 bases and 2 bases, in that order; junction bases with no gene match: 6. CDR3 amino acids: CASSTSGLDQETQYF. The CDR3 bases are TGTGCCAGCAGCACTAGCGGGTTGGATCAAGAGACCCAGTACTTC.

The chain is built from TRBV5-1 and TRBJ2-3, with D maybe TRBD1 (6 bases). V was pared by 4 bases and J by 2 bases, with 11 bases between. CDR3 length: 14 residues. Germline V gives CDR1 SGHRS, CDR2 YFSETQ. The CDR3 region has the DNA TGCGCCAGCAGCCCCGACAGGAACACAGATACGCAGTATTTT. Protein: CASSPDRNTDTQYF.

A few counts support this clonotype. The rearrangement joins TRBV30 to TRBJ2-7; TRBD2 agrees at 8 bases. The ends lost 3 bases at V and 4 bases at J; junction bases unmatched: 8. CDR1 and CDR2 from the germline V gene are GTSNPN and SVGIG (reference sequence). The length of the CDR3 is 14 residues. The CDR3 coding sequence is TGTGCCTGGAGGACCCCGCTAGCGGGTTACGAGCAGTACTTC. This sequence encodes CAWRTPLAGYEQYF. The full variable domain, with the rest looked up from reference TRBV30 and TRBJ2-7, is SQTIHQWPATLVQPVGSPLSLECTVEGTSNPNLYWYRQAAGRGLQLLFYSVGIGQISSEVPQNLSASRPQDRQFILSSKKLLLSDSGFYLCAWRTPLAGYEQYFGPGTRLTVT.

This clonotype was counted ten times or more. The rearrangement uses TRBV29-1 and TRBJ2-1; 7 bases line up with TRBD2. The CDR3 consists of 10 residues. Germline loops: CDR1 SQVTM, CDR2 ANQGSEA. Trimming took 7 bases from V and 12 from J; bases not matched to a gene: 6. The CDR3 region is CSAGTGGQFF. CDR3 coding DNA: TGCAGCGCAGGAACGGGGGGGCAGTTCTTC.

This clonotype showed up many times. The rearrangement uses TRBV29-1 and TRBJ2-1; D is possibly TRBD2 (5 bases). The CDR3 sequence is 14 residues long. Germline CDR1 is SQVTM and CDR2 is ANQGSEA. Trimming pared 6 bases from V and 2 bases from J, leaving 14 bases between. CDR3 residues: CSVTTWRTYNEQFF. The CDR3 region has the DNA TGCAGCGTCACGACGTGGAGGACCTACAATGAGCAGTTCTTC.

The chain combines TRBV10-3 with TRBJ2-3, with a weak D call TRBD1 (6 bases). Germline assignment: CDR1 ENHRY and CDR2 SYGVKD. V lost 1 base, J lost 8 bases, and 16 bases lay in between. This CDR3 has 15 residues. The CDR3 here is CAISELQGDAVTQYF. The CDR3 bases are TGTGCCATCAGTGAGTTACAGGGAGATGCAGTTACGCAGTATTTT.

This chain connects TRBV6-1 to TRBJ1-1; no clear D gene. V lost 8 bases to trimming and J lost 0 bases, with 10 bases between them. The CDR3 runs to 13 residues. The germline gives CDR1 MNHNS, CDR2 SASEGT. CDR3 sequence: CASHLVVNTEAFF. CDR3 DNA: TGTGCCAGCCATTTAGTGGTGAACACTGAAGCTTTCTTT.

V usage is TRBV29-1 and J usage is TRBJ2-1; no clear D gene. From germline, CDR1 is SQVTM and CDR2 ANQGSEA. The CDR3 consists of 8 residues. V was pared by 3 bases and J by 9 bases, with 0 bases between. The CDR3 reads CSVDEQFF. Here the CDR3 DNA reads TGCAGCGTTGATGAGCAGTTCTTC.

As DNA, the CDR3 is TGCGCCAGCAGCTTACGTACAGGGGGCTTTAATTCACCCCTCCACTTT. Amino acids: CASSLRTGGFNSPLHF. V is TRBV5-1 and J is TRBJ1-6, with 9 bases aligning to TRBD1. Germline V gene data show CDR1 as SGHRS and CDR2 as YFSETQ. V was pared by 2 bases and J by 6 bases, with 6 bases of the junction left unmatched. This CDR3 contains 16 residues.

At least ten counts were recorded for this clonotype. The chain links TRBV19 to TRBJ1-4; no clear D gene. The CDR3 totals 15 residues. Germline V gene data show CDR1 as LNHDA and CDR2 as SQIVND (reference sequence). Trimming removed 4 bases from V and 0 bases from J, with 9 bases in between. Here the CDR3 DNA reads TGTGCCAGTAGTACGCCCAAGGCAACTAATGAAAAACTGTTTTTT. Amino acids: CASSTPKATNEKLFF.

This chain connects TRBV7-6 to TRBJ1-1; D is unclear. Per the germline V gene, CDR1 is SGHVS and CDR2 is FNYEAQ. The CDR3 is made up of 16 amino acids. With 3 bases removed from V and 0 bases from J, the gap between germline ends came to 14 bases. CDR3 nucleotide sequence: TGTGCCAGCAGCTTGGAGAACCCCGCTTTGAACACTGAAGCTTTCTTT. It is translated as CASSLENPALNTEAFF.

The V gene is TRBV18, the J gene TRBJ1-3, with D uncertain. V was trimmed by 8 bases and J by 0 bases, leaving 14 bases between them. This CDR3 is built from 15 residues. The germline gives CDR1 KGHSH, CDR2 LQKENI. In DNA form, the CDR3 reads TGTGCCAGCAACTCGTTCAGCGACTCTGGAAACACCATATATTTT. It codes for CASNSFSDSGNTIYF.

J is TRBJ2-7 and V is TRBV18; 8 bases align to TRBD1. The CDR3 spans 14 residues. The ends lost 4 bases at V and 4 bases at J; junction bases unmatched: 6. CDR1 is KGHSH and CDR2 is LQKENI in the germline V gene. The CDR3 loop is CASSLGTGRYEQYF. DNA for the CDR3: TGTGCCAGCTCACTAGGGACAGGCAGATACGAGCAGTACTTC.

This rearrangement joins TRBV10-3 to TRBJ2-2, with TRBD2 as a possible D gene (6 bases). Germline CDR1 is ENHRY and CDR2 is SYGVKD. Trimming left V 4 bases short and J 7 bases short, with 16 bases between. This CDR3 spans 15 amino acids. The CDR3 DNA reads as TGTGCCATCAGTGTAGGCGGGGACTCCTTCGGGGAGCTGTTTTTT. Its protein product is CAISVGGDSFGELFF.

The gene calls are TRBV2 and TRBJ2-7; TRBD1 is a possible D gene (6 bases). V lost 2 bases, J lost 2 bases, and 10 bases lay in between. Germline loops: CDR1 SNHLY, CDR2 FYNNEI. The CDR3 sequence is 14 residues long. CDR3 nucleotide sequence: TGTGCCAGCAGTGAAACAGGACAGCCCTACGAGCAGTACTTC. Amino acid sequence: CASSETGQPYEQYF.

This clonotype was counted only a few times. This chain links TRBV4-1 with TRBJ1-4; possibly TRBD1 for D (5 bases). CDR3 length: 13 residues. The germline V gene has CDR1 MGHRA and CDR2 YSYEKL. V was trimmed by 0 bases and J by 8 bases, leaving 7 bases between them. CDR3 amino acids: CASSQDQGEKLFF. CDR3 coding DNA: TGCGCCAGCAGCCAAGATCAGGGAGAAAAACTGTTTTTT.

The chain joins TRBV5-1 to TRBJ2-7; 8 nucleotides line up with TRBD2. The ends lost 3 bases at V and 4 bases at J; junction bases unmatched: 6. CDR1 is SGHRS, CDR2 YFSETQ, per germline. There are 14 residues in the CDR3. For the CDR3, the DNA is TGCGCCAGCAGCTCGTCAGGCGGGGGGTACGAGCAGTACTTC. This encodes CASSSSGGGYEQYF.

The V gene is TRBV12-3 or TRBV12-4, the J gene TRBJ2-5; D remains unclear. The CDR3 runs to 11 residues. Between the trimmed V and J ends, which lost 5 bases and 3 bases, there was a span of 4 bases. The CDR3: CASSNKETQYF. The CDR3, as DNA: TGTGCCAGCAGTAATAAAGAGACCCAGTACTTC.

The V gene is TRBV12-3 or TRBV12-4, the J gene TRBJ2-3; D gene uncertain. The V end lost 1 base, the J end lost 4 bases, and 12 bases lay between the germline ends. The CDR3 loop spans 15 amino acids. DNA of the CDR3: TGTGCCAGCAGTTTAGGGCAGGAAATGGCAGATACGCAGTATTTT. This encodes CASSLGQEMADTQYF.

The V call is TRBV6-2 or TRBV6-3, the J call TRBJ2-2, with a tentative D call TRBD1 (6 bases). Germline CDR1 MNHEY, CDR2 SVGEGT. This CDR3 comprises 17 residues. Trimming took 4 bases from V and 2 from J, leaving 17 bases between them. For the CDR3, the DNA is TGTGCCAGCAGTTCATTGTTGGACAGCCCAAACACCGGGGAGCTGTTTTTT. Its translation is CASSSLLDSPNTGELFF.